Presented here are 20 T cell receptor beta chains from one specimen sequenced in a study of T-cell memory formation after mild COVID-19. TCRdb reprocessed the 5' RACE reads via MiXCR and lists one record per CDR3 protein. Of 530,000 or so distinct CDR3 sequences in the sample, 17% were seen once. Sequencing was carried out using PBMCs or a T cell subset sorted from them (not recorded which). These TCRs come from an adult woman who had mild COVID-19 (a few samples of this study predate the infection). Cell type and time point are not known.

The DNA of the CDR3 is TGTGCCACCAGTGATTACGGGACAGTCGAGCAGTACTTC. Its protein product is CATSDYGTVEQYF. The J gene is TRBJ2-7, the V gene TRBV24-1, with 7 bases fitting TRBD1. The CDR3 is 13 amino acids. The germline CDR1 and CDR2 sequences are KGHDR and SFDVKD. V dropped 2 bases and J dropped 6; count of bases not matched to a gene: 3.

This chain's CDR3 is CASSQDLFAGRGRETQYF. The CDR3 nucleotides are TGTGCCAGCAGCCAAGATCTTTTCGCGGGCAGGGGGAGAGAGACCCAGTACTTC. This sequence joins TRBV3-1 and TRBJ2-5, with 7 positions matching TRBD1. J gave up 4 bases and V 0 bases, and 14 bases lay outside the gene matches. The germline gives CDR1 LGHDT, CDR2 YNNKEL (reference sequence). CDR3 length equals 18 residues.

In its sample, this clonotype was seen a few times. The chain uses TRBV13 and TRBJ1-3; no clear D gene. In germline, CDR1 is PRHDT, CDR2 FYEKMQ (reference sequence). The CDR3 totals 15 residues. Trimming took off 6 bases at V and 0 bases at J, with 12 bases between the two ends. DNA of the CDR3: TGTGCCAGCAGATTCCGACGCTACTCTGGAAACACCATATATTTT. The encoded protein is CASRFRRYSGNTIYF. Combining the CDR3 with reference TRBV13 and TRBJ1-3 gives the whole variable domain AAGVIQSPRHLIKEKRETATLKCYPIPRHDTVYWYQQGPGQDPQFLISFYEKMQSDKGSIPDRFSAQQFSDYHSELNMSSLELGDSALYFCASRFRRYSGNTIYFGEGSWLTVV.

This clonotype was seen at least ten times. The chain couples TRBV29-1 to TRBJ2-1; D ambiguous. This CDR3 contains 12 residues. Germline CDR1 is SQVTM and CDR2 is ANQGSEA. V was clipped by 8 bases and J by 8 bases, with 16 bases between them. DNA of the CDR3: TGCAGCATTGCGTCCCCCTGGGATGAGCAGTTCTTC. It is translated as CSIASPWDEQFF.

V and J are TRBV15 and TRBJ2-1; D ambiguous. CDR3 length equals 15 residues. Trimming removed 0 bases from V and 6 bases from J, with 12 bases in between. CDR1 LNHNV and CDR2 YYDKDF come from the germline V gene (reference sequence). The CDR3 bases are TGTGCCACCAGCAGAGATCTAGGCGGCGGCAATGAGCAGTTCTTC. As protein: CATSRDLGGGNEQFF. Drawing the rest from reference TRBV15 and TRBJ2-1, the complete variable domain is DAMVIQNPRYQVTQFGKPVTLSCSQTLNHNVMYWYQQKSSQAPKLLFHYYDKDFNNEADTPDNFQSRRPNTSFCFLDIRSPGLGDTAMYLCATSRDLGGGNEQFFGPGTRLTVL.

This clonotype was found a few times. The chain recombines TRBV28 with TRBJ2-3; 7 bases map to TRBD1. The germline gives CDR1 MDHEN, CDR2 SYDVKM. V was pared by 6 bases and J by 2 bases, with 14 bases of the junction left unmatched. The CDR3 totals 17 residues. The CDR3 here is CASRPPTGTEATDTQYF. The CDR3 nucleotides read TGTGCCAGCAGACCACCCACCGGGACAGAAGCCACAGATACGCAGTATTTT.

This clonotype was recorded many times. The chain is built from TRBV7-2 and TRBJ2-2; D tentatively reads TRBD1 or TRBD2 (5 bases each). V was pared by 1 base and J by 5 bases, with 11 bases between. This CDR3 has 15 residues. CDR1 is SGHTA and CDR2 is FQGNSA in the germline V gene. The CDR3 region is CASSLGWGLTGELFF. The CDR3 DNA reads as TGTGCCAGCAGCTTAGGATGGGGGTTGACCGGGGAGCTGTTTTTT.

V gene TRBV9 combines with J gene TRBJ2-3, with TRBD2 as a possible D gene (5 bases). CDR1 and CDR2 from the germline V gene are SGDLS and YYNGEE. The CDR3 consists of 14 residues. With 6 bases removed from V and 0 bases from J, the gap between germline ends came to 11 bases. The CDR3 reads CASTLAPSTDTQYF. As DNA, the CDR3 is TGTGCCAGCACCCTAGCTCCGAGCACAGATACGCAGTATTTT.

This clonotype appeared a few times. The chain carries TRBV28 and TRBJ2-2; no clear D gene. Germline V gives CDR1 MDHEN, CDR2 SYDVKM. Trimming pared 3 bases from V and 4 bases from J, leaving 12 bases between. The CDR3 consists of 15 residues. The CDR3 protein is CASSLRHQFTGELFF. CDR3 nucleotides: TGTGCCAGCAGTTTGCGGCATCAATTCACCGGGGAGCTGTTTTTT.

This clonotype has ten or more counts. V usage is TRBV24-1 and J usage is TRBJ1-5, with unresolved D. Trimming took 5 bases from V and 7 from J, leaving 14 bases between them. In germline, CDR1 is KGHDR, CDR2 SFDVKD. CDR3 length equals 14 residues. CDR3 residues: CATSASLTGQPQHF. The CDR3 nucleotides read TGTGCCACCAGTGCCTCGTTGACCGGACAGCCCCAGCATTTT.

There are a few counts of this clonotype. The gene calls are TRBV20-1 and TRBJ2-5; unclear D gene. Germline V gene sequence: CDR1 DFQATT, CDR2 SNEGSKA (reference sequence). Trimming removed 5 bases from V and 1 base from J, with 14 bases in between. CDR3 length equals 14 residues. The CDR3 loop is CSAPGNDFQETQYF. CDR3 sequence (DNA): TGCAGTGCTCCCGGTAACGACTTCCAAGAGACCCAGTACTTC.

The rearrangement uses TRBV12-3 or TRBV12-4 and TRBJ1-2; 7 bases are shared with TRBD1. V shed 3 bases and J 5 bases; nucleotides not matched to a gene: 3. The CDR3 is 13 amino acids. The CDR3 reads CASSLGQRYGYTF. CDR3 in DNA: TGTGCCAGCAGTTTGGGACAGCGTTATGGCTACACCTTC.

This clonotype appeared a few times. This chain links TRBV5-1 with TRBJ2-7; TRBD1 or TRBD2 may be the D gene (5 bases each). The CDR3 loop spans 13 amino acids. Trimming cost V 0 bases and J 7 bases, with 11 bases left between them. CDR1 is SGHRS, CDR2 YFSETQ, per germline. The CDR3 loop reads CASSLVGEGEQYF. The CDR3 nucleotides read TGCGCCAGCAGCTTGGTGGGGGAAGGGGAGCAGTACTTC.

The V and J genes are TRBV7-9 and TRBJ2-7; tentatively, D is TRBD1 (7 bases). CDR1 and CDR2 (germline): SEHNR, FQNEAQ (reference sequence). Trimming left V 6 bases short and J 3 bases short, with 21 bases between. The CDR3 runs 16 residues. CDR3 region: CASSPGPQGGSYEQYF. The CDR3 DNA reads as TGTGCCAGCAGTCCGGGTCCCCAGGGGGGTAGCTACGAGCAGTACTTC.

In this sample, this clonotype turned up a few times. The chain carries TRBV11-2 and TRBJ1-1, with 8 positions matching TRBD1. V shed 2 bases, J shed 1 base, and the junction held 3 bases outside the gene matches. Germline-derived CDR1 and CDR2 are SGHAT and FQNNGV. This CDR3 comprises 15 residues. The CDR3 loop reads CASSLSGGPNTEAFF. The CDR3 DNA follows: TGTGCCAGCAGCTTATCAGGGGGCCCGAACACTGAAGCTTTCTTT.

The rearrangement uses TRBV12-3 or TRBV12-4 and TRBJ1-4; D gene ambiguous. The CDR3 is made up of 14 amino acids. V was trimmed by 6 bases and J by 5 bases, leaving 13 bases between them. The DNA of the CDR3 is TGTGCCAGCAGCCCCCGGGCCGAGAATGAAAAACTGTTTTTT. Protein product: CASSPRAENEKLFF.

As DNA, the CDR3 is TGTGCCACCACGGACAGGATGGACACCGGGGAGCTGTTTTTT. Translating gives CATTDRMDTGELFF. This chain links TRBV2 with TRBJ2-2; the match to TRBD1 covers 7 bases. CDR1 is SNHLY, CDR2 FYNNEI, per germline. This CDR3 region has 14 residues. The V segment lost 10 bases and the J segment 3 bases; nucleotides outside the gene matches: 8.

The chain couples TRBV12-3 or TRBV12-4 to TRBJ2-7; 15 nucleotides line up with TRBD2. The V segment lost 4 bases and the J segment 2 bases; nucleotides outside the gene matches: 3. The CDR3 is 16 residues long. CDR3 in amino acids: CASSSRTSGRAYEQYF. The CDR3 DNA follows: TGTGCCAGCAGTTCCCGGACTAGCGGGAGGGCCTACGAGCAGTACTTC.

This clonotype appeared many times. The chain is built from TRBV7-6 and TRBJ2-1; 11 positions match TRBD2. Germline lookup yields CDR1 SGHVS and CDR2 FNYEAQ. The V segment lost 4 bases and the J segment 4 bases; nucleotides outside the gene matches: 3. The CDR3 has 15 residues. CDR3 bases: TGTGCCAGCAGCTCCGGGACTAGCGGTTACAATGAGCAGTTCTTC. Translated, it gives CASSSGTSGYNEQFF. The full variable domain, rest sourced from reference TRBV7-6 and TRBJ2-1, is GAGVSQSPRYKVTKRGQDVALRCDPISGHVSLYWYRQALGQGPEFLTYFNYEAQQDKSGLPNDRFSAERPEGSISTLTIQRTEQRDSAMYRCASSSGTSGYNEQFFGPGTRLTVL.

This clonotype was seen a handful of times. The chain couples TRBV12-3 or TRBV12-4 to TRBJ2-2; 7 bases align to TRBD1. Losses at the gene ends were 6 bases for V and 4 bases for J; bases not matched to a gene: 11. The CDR3 loop spans 16 amino acids. CDR3 in DNA: TGTGCCAGCAGCGCGACGACAGGGAGATCCACCGGGGAGCTGTTTTTT. Translated, it gives CASSATTGRSTGELFF.